A single sample is the source of the 23 T cell receptor beta chains below, sequenced in a study of T-cell reconstitution after alpha-beta-depleted transplantation in children. Preparation of the TCRbeta library involved a method that used unique molecular identifiers. MiXCR, run by TCRdb on the PCR reads, gives a single entry per CDR3 protein. The sample lists hundreds of thousands of distinct CDR3 sequences, roughly 13% seen once, with about 2.2% in the top ten. The sequencing here drew on PBMCs, mostly from graft donor cells, taken 360 days after TCRalphabeta/CD19-depleted stem cell transplant. These receptors all stem from a male patient younger than 18 who had a stem cell transplant for acute myeloid leukemia, so the T cells may come from the graft donor.

This clonotype was observed at least ten times. The genes are TRBV28 and TRBJ2-2; D is ambiguous. The CDR3 is made up of 11 amino acids. Germline V gene sequence: CDR1 MDHEN, CDR2 SYDVKM. Trimming stripped 2 bases from V and 7 bases from J, with 2 bases between. CDR3 residues: CASSLLGELFF. CDR3 DNA: TGTGCCAGCAGTTTACTCGGGGAGCTGTTTTTT.

In its sample, this clonotype was seen a few times. This chain connects TRBV18 to TRBJ2-7, with D perhaps TRBD1 (5 bases). CDR1 is KGHSH and CDR2 is LQKENI in the germline V gene. This CDR3 spans 14 amino acids. Trimming removed 2 bases from V and 2 bases from J, with 10 bases in between. The CDR3 reads CASSPDSSPYEQYF. DNA for the CDR3: TGTGCCAGCTCACCAGACAGTTCCCCCTACGAGCAGTACTTC.

The chain is built from TRBV6-5 and TRBJ2-3; tentative D call: TRBD1 (6 bases). Germline CDR1 reads MNHEY; CDR2 reads SVGAGI. The length of the CDR3 is 14 residues. V was cut by 4 bases and J by 6 bases, with 14 bases left in between. The CDR3: CASSFRTVRDTQYF. In DNA form, the CDR3 reads TGTGCCAGCAGTTTCAGGACAGTCCGGGATACGCAGTATTTT.

This CDR3 is CASSPQYPQETQYF. The CDR3 DNA reads TGTGCCAGCAGCCCACAATACCCCCAAGAGACCCAGTACTTC. This chain uses TRBV7-9 with TRBJ2-5; D remains ambiguous. The V gene's germline CDR1 is SEHNR and CDR2 FQNEAQ (reference sequence). There are 14 residues in the CDR3. V lost 5 bases and J lost 1, with 11 bases in between.

This clonotype was counted many times. The V and J genes are TRBV28 and TRBJ2-1; D not resolved. The germline gives CDR1 MDHEN, CDR2 SYDVKM. This CDR3 region has 13 residues. V lost 2 bases and J 6 bases, leaving 8 bases between the germline ends. The CDR3 DNA reads TGTGCCAGCAGTTTAGTAGGCATCAATGAGCAGTTCTTC. This translates into CASSLVGINEQFF.

The chain recombines TRBV7-9 with TRBJ1-1; D unclear. Trimming left V 5 bases short and J 5 bases short, with 6 bases between. This CDR3 contains 11 residues. CDR1 is SEHNR and CDR2 is FQNEAQ in the germline V gene (reference sequence). CDR3 protein: CASSVQTEAFF. CDR3 nucleotides: TGTGCCAGCAGCGTGCAGACTGAAGCTTTCTTT.

This clonotype appeared many times. V gene TRBV5-1 combines with J gene TRBJ2-1; D not resolved. Trimming shortened V by 4 bases and J by 6 bases, and 20 bases separated the two germline ends. The CDR3 consists of 16 residues. Per germline, CDR1 SGHRS and CDR2 YFSETQ. The CDR3 sequence is CASSKFRPGPPNEQFF. The DNA of the CDR3 is TGCGCCAGCAGCAAATTTCGGCCAGGCCCTCCCAATGAGCAGTTCTTC. Combining the CDR3 with reference TRBV5-1 and TRBJ2-1 gives the whole variable domain KAGVTQTPRYLIKTRGQQVTLSCSPISGHRSVSWYQQTPGQGLQFLFEYFSETQRNKGNFPGRFSGRQFSNSRSEMNVSTLELGDSALYLCASSKFRPGPPNEQFFGPGTRLTVL.

This clonotype came up a few times. The V call is TRBV30, the J call TRBJ2-5; no clear D. The CDR3 has 14 residues. The ends were cut back, 3 bases at V and 5 bases at J, with 16 bases in the middle. In germline, CDR1 is GTSNPN, CDR2 SVGIG (reference sequence). For the CDR3, the DNA is TGTGCCTGGAGCACACCCGGACGGAGCGAGACCCAGTACTTC. Translation: CAWSTPGRSETQYF.

This clonotype was counted between two and nine times. This chain uses TRBV4-2 with TRBJ2-7, with D tentatively TRBD2 (6 bases). The CDR3 runs to 14 residues. The V end lost 1 base, the J end lost 4 bases, and 11 bases lay between the germline ends. From germline, CDR1 is LGHNA and CDR2 YNFKEQ. CDR3 coding DNA: TGTGCCAGCAGCCAAGCCGGGGGAGGTTACGAGCAGTACTTC. Amino acids: CASSQAGGGYEQYF.

The table lists this clonotype with a few counts. The gene calls are TRBV12-3 or TRBV12-4 and TRBJ2-3; D uncertain. V dropped 2 bases and J dropped 0 bases, with 9 bases sitting between them. The CDR3 length is 15 residues. DNA of the CDR3: TGTGCCAGCAGTTTAACGTCTACTAGCACAGATACGCAGTATTTT. Translation gives CASSLTSTSTDTQYF.

This clonotype has only a few counts. The rearrangement links TRBV3-1 to TRBJ2-1, with TRBD1 identical over 9 bases. Germline CDR1 and CDR2: LGHDT and YNNKEL (reference sequence). The CDR3 sequence is 16 residues long. V lost 4 bases and J lost 10; bases outside the gene matches: 14. CDR3 coding DNA: TGTGCCAGCAGCCCGAGAGACCGGGACAGGGTCAAAGAGCAGTTCTTC. The encoded protein is CASSPRDRDRVKEQFF.

CDR3 residues: CSAYRGQDEQYF. CDR3 in DNA: TGCAGTGCTTACAGGGGGCAGGACGAGCAGTACTTC. The chain employs TRBV20-1 and TRBJ2-7, with 9 bases matching TRBD1. There are 12 residues in the CDR3. Germline V CDR1 and CDR2: DFQATT, SNEGSKA (reference sequence). Trimming removed 5 bases from V and 5 bases from J; junction bases left unmatched: 4.

This clonotype appeared a few times. The gene calls are TRBV25-1 and TRBJ2-5; D remains unclear. The V gene lost 1 base and the J gene lost 1 base, with 10 bases spanning the gap. The CDR3 covers 15 residues. CDR1 is MGHDK, CDR2 SYGVNS, per germline. This CDR3 reads CASSESSWAQETQYF. CDR3 bases: TGTGCCAGCAGTGAATCTTCGTGGGCCCAAGAGACCCAGTACTTC.

This clonotype turned up a few times. The gene calls are TRBV5-1 and TRBJ1-1; D is unresolved. Germline V gene lookup returns CDR1 SGHRS and CDR2 YFSETQ. This CDR3 region has 13 residues. Trimming left V 4 bases short and J 1 base short, with 8 bases between. CDR3 in amino acids: CASSTRTNTEAFF. The CDR3, as DNA: TGCGCCAGCAGCACCCGGACGAACACTGAAGCTTTCTTT. Using reference TRBV5-1 and TRBJ1-1 for the parts outside the CDR3, the full variable domain is KAGVTQTPRYLIKTRGQQVTLSCSPISGHRSVSWYQQTPGQGLQFLFEYFSETQRNKGNFPGRFSGRQFSNSRSEMNVSTLELGDSALYLCASSTRTNTEAFFGQGTRLTVV.

In this sample, this clonotype turned up a few times. The chain has TRBV4-2 and TRBJ2-5; D is ambiguous. CDR1 LGHNA and CDR2 YNFKEQ come from the germline V gene. Trimming cost V 0 bases and J 1 base, with 6 bases left between them. CDR3 size: 14 residues. The CDR3 reads CASSQEGSQETQYF. Here the CDR3 DNA reads TGTGCCAGCAGCCAAGAAGGGTCCCAAGAGACCCAGTACTTC.

This clonotype was counted ten times or more. V is TRBV4-3 and J is TRBJ2-3; tentative D call: TRBD2 (6 bases). The CDR3 is made up of 15 amino acids. Trimming removed 3 bases at V and 5 bases at J, with 15 bases between. CDR1 is LGHNA, CDR2 YSLEER, per germline. CDR3 region: CASSQDYGGVDTQYF. CDR3 bases: TGCGCCAGCAGCCAGGATTACGGGGGAGTAGATACGCAGTATTTT.

The CDR3: CSARGQGLFAEQYF. Here the CDR3 DNA reads TGCAGTGCTAGGGGACAGGGCCTTTTCGCCGAGCAGTACTTC. The chain couples TRBV20-1 to TRBJ2-7, with 9 bases that match TRBD1. Trimming at V came to 3 bases and at J to 6 bases, leaving 9 bases not matched to a gene. CDR1 and CDR2 (germline): DFQATT, SNEGSKA (reference sequence). CDR3 length: 14 residues.

The J gene is TRBJ2-7, the V gene TRBV27; TRBD2 is a possible D gene (6 bases). In germline, CDR1 is MNHEY, CDR2 SMNVEV (reference sequence). With 8 bases removed from V and 0 bases from J, the gap between germline ends came to 20 bases. This CDR3 is 16 amino acids long. CDR3 DNA sequence: TGTGCCAGCCGAAGAGACCTTAGCGGTCTCTCCTACGAGCAGTACTTC. It codes for CASRRDLSGLSYEQYF.

This clonotype was observed a handful of times. The chain links TRBV7-9 to TRBJ2-6, with TRBD1 identical over 8 bases. The J segment lost 2 bases and the V segment lost 5 bases, leaving 2 bases of the junction unmatched. Germline CDR1 reads SEHNR; CDR2 reads FQNEAQ (reference sequence). The CDR3 is made up of 15 amino acids. The CDR3 DNA follows: TGTGCCAGCAGCCCAGGGGGCCCTGGGGCCAACGTCCTGACTTTC. Translated, it gives CASSPGGPGANVLTF.

The chain recombines TRBV5-6 with TRBJ2-7; 8 nucleotides agree with TRBD1. CDR3 length: 14 residues. Trimming at V came to 2 bases and at J to 5 bases, leaving 6 bases not matched to a gene. In germline, CDR1 is SGHDT, CDR2 YYEEEE. CDR3: CASSLGGTGHEQYF. CDR3 sequence (DNA): TGTGCCAGCAGCTTAGGGGGGACAGGCCACGAGCAGTACTTC.

This clonotype was seen a few times. The CDR3 reads CSVDRGDGYTF. CDR3 nucleotide sequence: TGCAGCGTTGACCGTGGGGACGGCTACACCTTC. The V call is TRBV29-1, the J call TRBJ1-2; D might be TRBD1 (5 bases). V dropped 3 bases and J dropped 8 bases, with 10 bases sitting between them. There are 11 residues in the CDR3. Germline V gene data show CDR1 as SQVTM and CDR2 as ANQGSEA.

This clonotype was found a few times. J is TRBJ1-2 and V is TRBV28, with 8 positions matching TRBD1. Germline V gene lookup returns CDR1 MDHEN and CDR2 SYDVKM. V was clipped by 5 bases and J by 4 bases; unmatched bases: 6. The CDR3 runs 14 residues. The CDR3 here is CASSPGTGFYGYTF. The CDR3 DNA reads as TGTGCCAGCAGTCCCGGGACAGGCTTCTATGGCTACACCTTC.

This clonotype has a handful of counts. The rearrangement joins TRBV5-5 to TRBJ2-7; perhaps TRBD1 as D (5 bases). In germline, CDR1 is SGHKS, CDR2 YYEKEE (reference sequence). The germline V and J ends were trimmed by 0 bases and 2 bases, with 9 bases remaining between them. CDR3 size: 14 residues. For the CDR3, the DNA is TGTGCCAGCAGCTTGGCAGGGCCACCCTACGAGCAGTACTTC. Its protein product is CASSLAGPPYEQYF.